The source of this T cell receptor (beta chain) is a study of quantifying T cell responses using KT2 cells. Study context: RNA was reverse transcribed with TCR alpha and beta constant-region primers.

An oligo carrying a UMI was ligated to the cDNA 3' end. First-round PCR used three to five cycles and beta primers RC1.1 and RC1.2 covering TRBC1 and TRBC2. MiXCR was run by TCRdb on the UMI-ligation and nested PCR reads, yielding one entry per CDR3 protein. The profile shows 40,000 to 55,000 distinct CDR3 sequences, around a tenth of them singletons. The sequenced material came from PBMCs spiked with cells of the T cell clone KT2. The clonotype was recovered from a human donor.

The CDR3 reads CASSHRSAGSEAFF. The CDR3 bases are TGTGCCAGCAGCCACCGCTCCGCAGGCTCTGAAGCTTTCTTT. The V and J genes are TRBV3-1 and TRBJ1-1; D call uncertain. Germline V gene sequence: CDR1 LGHDT, CDR2 YNNKEL (reference sequence). The CDR3 runs to 14 residues. Trimming removed 3 bases from V and 6 bases from J, with 14 bases in between.